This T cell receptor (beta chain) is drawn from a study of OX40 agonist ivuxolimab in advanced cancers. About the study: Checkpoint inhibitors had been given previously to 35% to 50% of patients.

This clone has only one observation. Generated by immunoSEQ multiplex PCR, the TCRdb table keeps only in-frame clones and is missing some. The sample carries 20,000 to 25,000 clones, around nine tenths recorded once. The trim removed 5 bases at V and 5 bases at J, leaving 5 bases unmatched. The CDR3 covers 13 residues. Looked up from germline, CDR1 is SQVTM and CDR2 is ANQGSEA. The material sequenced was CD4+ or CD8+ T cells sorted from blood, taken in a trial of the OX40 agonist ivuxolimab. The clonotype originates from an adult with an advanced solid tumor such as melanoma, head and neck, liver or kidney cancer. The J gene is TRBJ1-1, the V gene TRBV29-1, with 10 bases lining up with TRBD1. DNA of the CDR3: TGCAGCGTTTCCGGGACAGGGGCAACTGAAGCTTTCTTT. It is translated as CSVSGTGATEAFF.